This T cell receptor (beta chain) was observed in a study of regulatory T cells in long-lasting Graves disease. Arm-PCR with iRepertoire HTBI primers amplified the CDR3 regions for these TCR beta libraries. TCRdb processed the multiplex PCR reads anew with MiXCR; each CDR3 protein has one entry. This table has hundreds of thousands of distinct CDR3 sequences, around 21% appearing once. Time point indicated: persistent/refractory GD, antithyroid drugs over 5 years with positive TRAb. PBMCs provided the RNA from which the TCR library was made. The CDR3 has 14 residues. Germline V gives CDR1 LGHNA, CDR2 YSLEER. The V and J ends lost 0 bases and 1 base respectively, with 6 bases between them. This clonotype occurred many times. Its antigen is undetermined. Study findings and constraints: Newly diagnosed disease favored TRBV20-1 and TRBJ2-1 over persistent disease.

This chain uses TRBV4-3 with TRBJ1-2; D is unresolved. The source was peripheral blood mononuclear cells (PBMCs), collected when the disease was refractory, from a patient treated with antithyroid drugs. This TCR was recovered from a female donor with Graves disease. CDR3 in amino acids: CASSQDRVNYGYTF. In nucleotides, the CDR3 is TGCGCCAGCAGCCAAGATCGGGTTAACTATGGCTACACCTTC.